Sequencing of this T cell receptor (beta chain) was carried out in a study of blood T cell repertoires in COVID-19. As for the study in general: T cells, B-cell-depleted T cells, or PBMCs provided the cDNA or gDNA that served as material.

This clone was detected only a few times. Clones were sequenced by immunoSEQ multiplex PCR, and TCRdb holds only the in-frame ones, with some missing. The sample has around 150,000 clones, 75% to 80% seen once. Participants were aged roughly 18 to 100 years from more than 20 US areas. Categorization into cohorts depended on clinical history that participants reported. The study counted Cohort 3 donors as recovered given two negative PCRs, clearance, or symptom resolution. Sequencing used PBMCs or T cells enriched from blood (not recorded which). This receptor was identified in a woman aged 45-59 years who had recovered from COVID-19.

In nucleotides, the CDR3 is TGTGCCAGCAGTTTCGGGTTAGAGGCCCTCCACTTT. Translation: CASSFGLEALHF. V usage is TRBV12-3 or TRBV12-4 and J usage is TRBJ1-6; D gene ambiguous. Deletions cut 3 bases from V and 14 bases from J, with 11 bases between. The CDR3 spans 12 residues.